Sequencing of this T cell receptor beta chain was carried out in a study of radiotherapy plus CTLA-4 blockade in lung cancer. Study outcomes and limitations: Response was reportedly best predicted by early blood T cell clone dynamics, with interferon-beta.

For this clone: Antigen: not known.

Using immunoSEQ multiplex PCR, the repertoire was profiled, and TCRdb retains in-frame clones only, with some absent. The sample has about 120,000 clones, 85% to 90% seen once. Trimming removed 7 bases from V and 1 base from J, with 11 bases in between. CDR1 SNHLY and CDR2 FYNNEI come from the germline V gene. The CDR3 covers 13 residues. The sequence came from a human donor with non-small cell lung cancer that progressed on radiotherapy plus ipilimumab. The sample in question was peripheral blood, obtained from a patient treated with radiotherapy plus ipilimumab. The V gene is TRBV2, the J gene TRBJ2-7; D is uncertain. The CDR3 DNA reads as TGTGCCAGCAAGACCGGGTTTTCCTACGAGCAGTACTTC. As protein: CASKTGFSYEQYF.